This TCR beta chain was sequenced for a study of cytomegalovirus exposure and HLA in healthy donors. Turning to the study itself: An earlier analysis identified 117 million unique TCR beta sequences in some 170 million T cells.

Turning to this clone: The antigen is undetermined. The junction does not match germline at one end; this may be a read error.

The primer mix had 60 Vbeta and 13 Jbeta primers. Sequencing was performed with immunoSEQ multiplex PCR; in TCRdb, only in-frame clones are kept and a portion is missing. The profile covers fewer than 150,000 clones, with roughly 78% appearing a single time and about 6.8% taken by the ten largest. The V gene's germline CDR1 is MGHRA and CDR2 YSYEKL. The length of the CDR3 is 20 residues. Overall study results and limits: The study recorded 160 or so TCR beta chains that were cytomegalovirus-associated.

The rearrangement links TRBV4-1 to TRBJ1-6, with D hard to call. The material sequenced was PBMCs. This clonotype was sampled from a man aged 40-49 years in good health and CMV-seropositive. Here the CDR3 DNA reads TGCGCCAGCAGCCACCCGCCAGAGGCCTTGCTGAGCTCCTATAATTCACCCCTCTACTTT. Its translation is CASSHPPEALLSSYNSPLYF.